This TCR beta chain was sequenced for a study of T cells after posttransplantation cyclophosphamide. In its sample, this clone was seen a few times. Its target is not known. Whole-study findings and limits: After PTCy, TRB diversity resembled that of CNI/methotrexate controls. Later post-transplant blood repertoires were often dominated by donor CD8+ memory clones. Skin or GI-infiltrating T cells shared few TRB sequences with blood.

Treatment was busulfan-fludarabine conditioning, a marrow graft, and cyclophosphamide on days +3 and +4. The method was immunoSEQ multiplex PCR; TCRdb's version includes in-frame clones alone and lacks a portion of them. The sample contains over 10,000 clones, none of them singletons. The receptor was derived from a female patient aged 35-55 years who received an allogeneic stem cell transplant from an unrelated donor, was CMV-positive, and had acute GVHD only. Some T cells may have originated in the graft donor. The sequencing here drew on PBMCs, taken after allogeneic stem cell transplant with posttransplant cyclophosphamide.

CDR3 residues: CSVFRVRSGEQYF. Here the CDR3 DNA reads TGCAGCGTGTTCCGGGTGAGATCGGGCGAGCAGTACTTC. This chain connects TRBV29-1 to TRBJ2-7; the D is unclear. Trimming removed 6 bases at V and 6 bases at J, with 18 bases between. The CDR3 has 13 amino acids. Germline CDR1 SQVTM, CDR2 ANQGSEA.